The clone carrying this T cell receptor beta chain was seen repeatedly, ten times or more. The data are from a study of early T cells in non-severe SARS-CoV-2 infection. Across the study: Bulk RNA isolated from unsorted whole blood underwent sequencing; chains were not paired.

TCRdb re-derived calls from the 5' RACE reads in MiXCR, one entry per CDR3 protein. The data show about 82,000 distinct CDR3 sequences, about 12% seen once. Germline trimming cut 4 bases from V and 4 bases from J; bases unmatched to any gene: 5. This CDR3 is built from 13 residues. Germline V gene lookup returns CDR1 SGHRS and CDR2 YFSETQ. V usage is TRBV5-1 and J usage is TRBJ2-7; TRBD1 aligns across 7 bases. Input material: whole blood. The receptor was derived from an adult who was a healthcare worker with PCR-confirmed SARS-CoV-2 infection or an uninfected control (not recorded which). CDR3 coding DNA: TGCGCCAGCAGCCCGGGACAGCTATACGAGCAGTACTTC. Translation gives CASSPGQLYEQYF.